The 27 T cell receptor beta chains listed next were all sequenced from one sample in a study of vaccination and CD4 T cells after COVID-19. Treatment reported: approximately 9-day PBMC culture with coronavirus spike peptide pools or control peptides (ViraFEST assay). The Oncomine TCR Beta short-read assay generated sequence data from the DNA of cultured CD4+ T cells. From the PCR reads, TCRdb called clonotypes with MiXCR, one entry per CDR3 protein. Of roughly 20,000 distinct CDR3 sequences in the sample, 67% were seen once. Their antigens remain unidentified. The sample taken for sequencing was CD4+ T cells from blood, cultured in vitro. These receptors were taken from a human donor who had recovered from COVID-19.

The chain carries TRBV18 and TRBJ2-4; a possible D gene is TRBD2 (5 bases). The germline CDR1 and CDR2 sequences are KGHSH and LQKENI. CDR3 size: 17 residues. Trimming cost V 3 bases and J 0 bases, with 15 bases left between them. The CDR3 sequence is CASSPMNAGIAKNIQYF. DNA of the CDR3: TGTGCCAGCTCACCCATGAACGCCGGGATAGCCAAAAACATTCAGTACTTC. The entire variable domain, with the rest obtained from reference TRBV18 and TRBJ2-4, is as follows: NAGVMQNPRHLVRRRGQEARLRCSPMKGHSHVYWYRQLPEEGLKFMVYLQKENIIDESGMPKERFSAEFPKEGPSILRIQQVVRGDSAAYFCASSPMNAGIAKNIQYFGAGTRLSVL.

The chain joins TRBV4-3 to TRBJ2-3, with D unresolved. The germline gives CDR1 LGHNA, CDR2 YSLEER. Trimming took off 3 bases at V and 1 base at J, with 8 bases between the two ends. The CDR3 length is 14 residues. CDR3 loop: CASSQEHRTDTQYF. The CDR3 nucleotides read TGCGCCAGCAGCCAGGAACACCGCACAGATACGCAGTATTTT.

V usage is TRBV30 and J usage is TRBJ1-2, with D unclear. This CDR3 contains 12 residues. Trimming pared 3 bases from V and 4 bases from J, leaving 9 bases between. The germline gives CDR1 GTSNPN, CDR2 SVGIG (reference sequence). Here the CDR3 reads CAWRTYPYGYTF. CDR3 nucleotides: TGTGCCTGGAGGACTTACCCCTATGGCTACACCTTC.

The rearrangement joins TRBV20-1 to TRBJ2-1, with D maybe TRBD1 (6 bases). From germline, CDR1 is DFQATT and CDR2 SNEGSKA (reference sequence). V was pared by 3 bases and J by 9 bases, with 21 bases between. The CDR3 extends over 15 amino acids. The DNA for the CDR3 is TGCAGTGCTAGTTCAGGTGAGGGGGTCCGCCGTGAGCAGTTCTTC. It yields the protein CSASSGEGVRREQFF.

This clonotype has only a few counts. The J gene is TRBJ1-1, the V gene TRBV6-1; a possible D gene is TRBD1 (5 bases). The V gene's germline CDR1 is MNHNS and CDR2 SASEGT. The CDR3 has 14 amino acids. The ends were cut back, 3 bases at V and 2 bases at J, with 10 bases in the middle. CDR3 nucleotides: TGTGCCAGCAGTGAGCCGGGACGCAACACTGAAGCTTTCTTT. It is translated as CASSEPGRNTEAFF.

The chain links TRBV24-1 to TRBJ1-2; unclear D gene. The CDR3 sequence is 15 residues long. Germline CDR1 KGHDR, CDR2 SFDVKD. The V end was cut by 4 bases, the J end by 0 bases, with 11 bases between. The CDR3 reads CATSDSSITNYGYTF. CDR3 in DNA: TGTGCCACCAGTGACTCATCTATTACTAACTATGGCTACACCTTC.

V and J are TRBV12-3 or TRBV12-4 and TRBJ2-5; D tentatively fits TRBD1 or TRBD2 (7 bases each). This CDR3 is built from 14 residues. V dropped 5 bases and J dropped 5 bases, with 15 bases sitting between them. The DNA of the CDR3 is TGTGCCAGCAGTCTCCGACAGGGAGGGGAGACCCAGTACTTC. Protein: CASSLRQGGETQYF.

The chain is built from TRBV2 and TRBJ1-6; unclear D gene. Between the trimmed V and J ends, which lost 3 bases and 7 bases, there was a span of 7 bases. The CDR3 has 13 amino acids. Germline assignment: CDR1 SNHLY and CDR2 FYNNEI. The CDR3, as DNA: TGTGCCAGCAGTGAGGGTCCAAATTCACCCCTCCACTTT. This gives the protein CASSEGPNSPLHF. The full variable domain, with the rest looked up from reference TRBV2 and TRBJ1-6, is EPEVTQTPSHQVTQMGQEVILRCVPISNHLYFYWYRQILGQKVEFLVSFYNNEISEKSEIFDDQFSVERPDGSNFTLKIRSTKLEDSAMYFCASSEGPNSPLHFGNGTRLTVT.

For the CDR3, the DNA is TGTGCCTCCAAACGCAGGGATAGCAATCAGCCCCAGCATTTT. Its protein product is CASKRRDSNQPQHF. The genes are TRBV6-2 or TRBV6-3 and TRBJ1-5; D possibly corresponds to TRBD1 (5 bases). This CDR3 region has 14 residues. V shed 11 bases and J shed 0 bases, with 14 bases lying between them. Germline V gene data show CDR1 as MNHEY and CDR2 as SVGEGT.

The rearrangement uses TRBV30 and TRBJ2-7; the match to TRBD2 covers 7 bases. V shed 2 bases and J 2 bases; nucleotides not matched to a gene: 6. This CDR3 is built from 14 residues. Germline V gene data show CDR1 as GTSNPN and CDR2 as SVGIG (reference sequence). The CDR3 bases are TGTGCCTGGAGTTGGAGCGGGATAACCTACGAGCAGTACTTC. Protein: CAWSWSGITYEQYF. Together with reference TRBV30 and TRBJ2-7, the CDR3 gives the full variable domain: SQTIHQWPATLVQPVGSPLSLECTVEGTSNPNLYWYRQAAGRGLQLLFYSVGIGQISSEVPQNLSASRPQDRQFILSSKKLLLSDSGFYLCAWSWSGITYEQYFGPGTRLTVT.

The chain joins TRBV6-2 or TRBV6-3 to TRBJ2-7; 15 bases agree with TRBD2. V gave up 5 bases and J gave up 3 bases; unmatched junction bases: 14. Germline V gene data show CDR1 as MNHEY and CDR2 as SVGEGT. This CDR3 spans 19 amino acids. The CDR3 loop is CASSPRGTSGRPGGYEQYF. The CDR3 bases are TGTGCCAGCAGTCCCCGAGGGACTAGCGGGAGGCCGGGGGGCTACGAGCAGTACTTC.

The rearrangement links TRBV6-1 to TRBJ2-7; 7 bases fit TRBD1. V dropped 7 bases and J dropped 2; count of bases not matched to a gene: 8. Looked up from germline, CDR1 is MNHNS and CDR2 is SASEGT. The CDR3 extends over 14 amino acids. The CDR3, as DNA: TGTGCCAGCACTCTGGGACAGACTACCTACGAGCAGTACTTC. It encodes CASTLGQTTYEQYF.

For this clonotype: Likely a read error: the CDR3 ends without its conserved phenylalanine or tryptophan. The J gene is TRBJ2-7, the V gene TRBV27; no clear D. The V end lost 6 bases, the J end lost 2 bases, and 20 bases lay between the germline ends. The CDR3 length is 16 residues. Germline V gene sequence: CDR1 MNHEY, CDR2 SMNVEV (reference sequence). As DNA, the CDR3 is TGTGCCAGCAGCCAAAAACAGTTTTTATCCCCCTACGAGCAGTACTAC. Translation: CASSQKQFLSPYEQYY.

The J gene is TRBJ1-4, the V gene TRBV20-1; TRBD1 is a possible D gene (5 bases). Trimming cost V 5 bases and J 7 bases, with 14 bases left between them. Germline assignment: CDR1 DFQATT and CDR2 SNEGSKA (reference sequence). The CDR3 loop spans 13 amino acids. This chain's CDR3 is CSAGRGFSEKLFF. In DNA form, the CDR3 reads TGCAGTGCTGGACGGGGGTTTAGTGAAAAACTGTTTTTT.

This clonotype turned up a few times. The V and J genes are TRBV2 and TRBJ2-2; a possible D gene is TRBD1 (5 bases). This CDR3 contains 14 residues. Per the germline V gene, CDR1 is SNHLY and CDR2 is FYNNEI. Trimming cost V 4 bases and J 5 bases, with 11 bases left between them. CDR3 coding DNA: TGTGCCAGCAGTGGAAGGGGTCGGACCGGGGAGCTGTTTTTT. It translates to CASSGRGRTGELFF.

This clonotype showed up just a few times. The V call is TRBV7-2, the J call TRBJ2-5; the D gene could be TRBD1 or TRBD2 (5 bases each). Trimming removed 4 bases from V and 9 bases from J, with 9 bases in between. Germline V CDR1 and CDR2: SGHTA, FQGNSA. The CDR3 runs to 11 residues. The CDR3 sequence is CASSSLGAQYF. The CDR3 DNA reads TGTGCCAGCAGCTCGCTGGGGGCCCAGTACTTC.

In its sample, this clonotype was seen a few times. This chain joins TRBV6-1 and TRBJ1-2; maybe TRBD1 (5 bases). Germline V gene lookup returns CDR1 MNHNS and CDR2 SASEGT. CDR3 length equals 13 residues. V lost 6 bases and J 8 bases, leaving 16 bases between the germline ends. The CDR3 DNA is TGTGCCAGCAGCCCTCGGACACGTGGAGGCTACACCTTC. This codes for CASSPRTRGGYTF.

The chain is built from TRBV28 and TRBJ1-1; D perhaps matches TRBD1 (6 bases). V was shortened by 2 bases and J by 2 bases, with 12 bases between the two germline ends. Germline-derived CDR1 and CDR2 are MDHEN and SYDVKM. This CDR3 region has 15 residues. The CDR3: CASSLGGGLNTEAFF. Here the CDR3 DNA reads TGTGCCAGCAGTTTAGGCGGGGGGCTAAACACTGAAGCTTTCTTT. Together with reference TRBV28 and TRBJ1-1, the CDR3 gives the full variable domain: DVKVTQSSRYLVKRTGEKVFLECVQDMDHENMFWYRQDPGLGLRLIYFSYDVKMKEKGDIPEGYSVSREKKERFSLILESASTNQTSMYLCASSLGGGLNTEAFFGQGTRLTVV.

The chain joins TRBV20-1 to TRBJ2-7; 10 bases agree with TRBD2. The junction had 10 bases not matched to a gene; V was cut back by 0 bases and J by 2 bases. From germline, CDR1 is DFQATT and CDR2 SNEGSKA (reference sequence). The CDR3 is 17 residues long. CDR3 residues: CSARDLRTSGQTYEQYF. In nucleotides, the CDR3 is TGCAGTGCTAGAGATCTGAGGACTAGCGGCCAGACCTACGAGCAGTACTTC.

This chain joins TRBV19 and TRBJ2-5; TRBD2 matches 9 bases. There are 18 residues in the CDR3. V lost 5 bases, J lost 5 bases, and 18 bases stayed unmatched. CDR1 and CDR2 (germline): LNHDA, SQIVND (reference sequence). The CDR3 spells CASSSSDRLAEGWETQYF. CDR3 coding DNA: TGTGCCAGTAGTTCCTCGGATAGACTAGCGGAAGGCTGGGAGACCCAGTACTTC.

This chain joins TRBV11-2 and TRBJ2-5; D is possibly TRBD1 (6 bases). The germline V gene has CDR1 SGHAT and CDR2 FQNNGV. The ends were cut back, 5 bases at V and 1 base at J, with 11 bases in the middle. This CDR3 contains 14 residues. This CDR3 reads CASSTQGFQETQYF. CDR3 sequence (DNA): TGTGCCAGCAGCACACAGGGTTTCCAAGAGACCCAGTACTTC.

The chain uses TRBV20-1 and TRBJ1-6; D remains ambiguous. From germline, CDR1 is DFQATT and CDR2 SNEGSKA (reference sequence). CDR3 size: 12 residues. Trimming shortened V by 6 bases and J by 4 bases, and 7 bases separated the two germline ends. The CDR3 loop reads CSASLYNSPLHF. CDR3 nucleotides: TGCAGTGCCTCGCTATATAATTCACCCCTCCACTTT.

The rearrangement joins TRBV20-1 to TRBJ2-3, with 10 positions matching TRBD1. CDR3 size: 15 residues. Germline V gene data show CDR1 as DFQATT and CDR2 as SNEGSKA (reference sequence). Losses at the gene ends were 8 bases for V and 4 bases for J; bases not matched to a gene: 12. The chain's CDR3 is CSPKDRGSPSDTQYF. CDR3 nucleotide sequence: TGCAGTCCAAAGGACAGGGGGTCCCCCTCAGATACGCAGTATTTT.

This clonotype turned up a few times. The J gene is TRBJ2-3, the V gene TRBV7-6; a possible D gene is TRBD2 (5 bases). The CDR3 totals 13 residues. V lost 3 bases to trimming and J lost 4 bases, with 8 bases between them. Germline values: CDR1 SGHVS, CDR2 FNYEAQ. Here the CDR3 reads CASSFMRADTQYF. Here the CDR3 DNA reads TGTGCCAGCAGCTTTATGAGGGCAGATACGCAGTATTTT.

The CDR3 loop is CASSLDRGKNQPQHF. Written as DNA, the CDR3 is TGTGCCAGCAGTCTCGACAGGGGGAAGAATCAGCCCCAGCATTTT. This chain uses TRBV12-3 or TRBV12-4 with TRBJ1-5; 9 positions match TRBD1. CDR3 size: 15 residues. The V and J ends lost 5 bases and 4 bases, in that order; junction bases with no gene match: 6.

V and J are TRBV20-1 and TRBJ1-2; no clear D. V lost 3 bases and J 6 bases, leaving 11 bases between the germline ends. The CDR3 is made up of 12 amino acids. Looked up from germline, CDR1 is DFQATT and CDR2 is SNEGSKA (reference sequence). The CDR3 is CSASPLFHGYTF. The CDR3 DNA reads as TGCAGTGCTAGTCCACTTTTTCATGGCTACACCTTC.

The chain employs TRBV20-1 and TRBJ1-2, with D possibly being TRBD1 (6 bases). The germline V gene has CDR1 DFQATT and CDR2 SNEGSKA (reference sequence). Trimming removed 3 bases at V and 2 bases at J, with 16 bases between. The CDR3 extends over 15 amino acids. CDR3 nucleotides: TGCAGTGCTAGGGGACACCCGGTTAGAAACTATGGCTACACCTTC. Amino acids: CSARGHPVRNYGYTF.